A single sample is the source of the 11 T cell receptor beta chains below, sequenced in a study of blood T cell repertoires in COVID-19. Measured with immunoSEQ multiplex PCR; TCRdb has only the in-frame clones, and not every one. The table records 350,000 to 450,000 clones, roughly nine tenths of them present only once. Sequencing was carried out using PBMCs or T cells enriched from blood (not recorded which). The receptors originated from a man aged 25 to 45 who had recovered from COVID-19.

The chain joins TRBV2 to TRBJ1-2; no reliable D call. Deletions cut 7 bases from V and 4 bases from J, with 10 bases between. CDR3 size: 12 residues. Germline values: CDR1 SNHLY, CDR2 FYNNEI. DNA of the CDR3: TGTGCCAGCAAACAGTCTATCTATGGCTACACCTTC. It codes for CASKQSIYGYTF.

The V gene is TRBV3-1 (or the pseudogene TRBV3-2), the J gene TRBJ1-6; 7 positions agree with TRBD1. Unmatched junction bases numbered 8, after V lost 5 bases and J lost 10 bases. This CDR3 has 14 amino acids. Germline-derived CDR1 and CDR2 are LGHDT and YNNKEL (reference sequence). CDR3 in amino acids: CASSSTGRESPLHF. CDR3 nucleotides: TGTGCCAGCAGCTCGACAGGGAGAGAGTCACCCCTCCACTTT.

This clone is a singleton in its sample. The CDR3 is CASSFARDRRNTEAFF. The CDR3 DNA follows: TGTGCCAGCAGCTTCGCTAGGGACAGAAGGAACACTGAAGCTTTCTTT. J is TRBJ1-1 and V is TRBV5-4; 7 bases match TRBD1. The CDR3 is made up of 16 amino acids. V shed 2 bases, J shed 1 base, and the junction held 8 bases outside the gene matches. Germline lookup yields CDR1 SGHNT and CDR2 YYREEE (reference sequence).

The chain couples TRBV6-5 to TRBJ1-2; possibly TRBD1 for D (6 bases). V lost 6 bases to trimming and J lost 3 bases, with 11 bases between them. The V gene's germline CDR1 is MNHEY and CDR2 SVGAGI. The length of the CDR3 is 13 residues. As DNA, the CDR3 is TGTGCCAGCAGGGGCGACAGGCACTATGGCTACACCTTC. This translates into CASRGDRHYGYTF.

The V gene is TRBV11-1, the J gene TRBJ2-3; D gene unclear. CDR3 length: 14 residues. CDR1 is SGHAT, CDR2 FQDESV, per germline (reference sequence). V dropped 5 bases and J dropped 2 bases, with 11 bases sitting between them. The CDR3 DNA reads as TGTGCCAGCAGCATAACAGCCATCACAGATACGCAGTATTTT. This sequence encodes CASSITAITDTQYF. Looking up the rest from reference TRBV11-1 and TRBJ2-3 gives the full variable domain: EAEVAQSPRYKITEKSQAVAFWCDPISGHATLYWYRQILGQGPELLVQFQDESVVDDSQLPKDRFSAERLKGVDSTLKIQPAELGDSAMYLCASSITAITDTQYFGPGTRLTVL.

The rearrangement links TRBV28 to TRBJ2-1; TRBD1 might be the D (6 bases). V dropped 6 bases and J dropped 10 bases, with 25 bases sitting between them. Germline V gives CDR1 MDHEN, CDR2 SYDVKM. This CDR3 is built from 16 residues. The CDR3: CASSPWGTTKTNEQFF. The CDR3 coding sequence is TGTGCCAGCAGCCCTTGGGGGACAACGAAAACTAACGAGCAGTTCTTC.

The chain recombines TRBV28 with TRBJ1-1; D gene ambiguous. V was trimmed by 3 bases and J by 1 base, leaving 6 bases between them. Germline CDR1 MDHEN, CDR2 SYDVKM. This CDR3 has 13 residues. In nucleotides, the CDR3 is TGTGCCAGCAGTTTTTCGGGGAACACTGAAGCTTTCTTT. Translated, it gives CASSFSGNTEAFF.

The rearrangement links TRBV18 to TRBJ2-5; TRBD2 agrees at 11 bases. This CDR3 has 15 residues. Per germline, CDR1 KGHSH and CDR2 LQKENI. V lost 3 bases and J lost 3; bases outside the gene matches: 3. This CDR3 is CASSPLAGGEETQYF. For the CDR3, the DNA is TGTGCCAGCTCACCTTTAGCGGGAGGGGAAGAGACCCAGTACTTC.

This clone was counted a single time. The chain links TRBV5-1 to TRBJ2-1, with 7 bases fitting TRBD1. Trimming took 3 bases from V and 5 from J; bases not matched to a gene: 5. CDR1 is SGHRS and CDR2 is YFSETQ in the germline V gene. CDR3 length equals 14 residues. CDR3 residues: CASSWTTGDNEQFF. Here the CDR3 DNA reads TGCGCCAGCAGCTGGACCACAGGGGACAATGAGCAGTTCTTC.

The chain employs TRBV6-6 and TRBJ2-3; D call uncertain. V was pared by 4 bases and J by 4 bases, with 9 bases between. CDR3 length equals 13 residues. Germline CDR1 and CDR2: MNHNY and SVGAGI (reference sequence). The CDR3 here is CASSSPAADTQYF. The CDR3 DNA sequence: TGTGCCAGCAGTTCACCGGCGGCAGATACGCAGTATTTT.

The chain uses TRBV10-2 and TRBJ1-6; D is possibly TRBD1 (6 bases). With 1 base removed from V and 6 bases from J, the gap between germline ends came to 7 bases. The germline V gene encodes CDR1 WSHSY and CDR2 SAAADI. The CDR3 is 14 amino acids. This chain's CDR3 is CASSEFRGNSPLHF. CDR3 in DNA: TGCGCCAGCAGTGAGTTCAGGGGTAATTCACCCCTCCACTTT.